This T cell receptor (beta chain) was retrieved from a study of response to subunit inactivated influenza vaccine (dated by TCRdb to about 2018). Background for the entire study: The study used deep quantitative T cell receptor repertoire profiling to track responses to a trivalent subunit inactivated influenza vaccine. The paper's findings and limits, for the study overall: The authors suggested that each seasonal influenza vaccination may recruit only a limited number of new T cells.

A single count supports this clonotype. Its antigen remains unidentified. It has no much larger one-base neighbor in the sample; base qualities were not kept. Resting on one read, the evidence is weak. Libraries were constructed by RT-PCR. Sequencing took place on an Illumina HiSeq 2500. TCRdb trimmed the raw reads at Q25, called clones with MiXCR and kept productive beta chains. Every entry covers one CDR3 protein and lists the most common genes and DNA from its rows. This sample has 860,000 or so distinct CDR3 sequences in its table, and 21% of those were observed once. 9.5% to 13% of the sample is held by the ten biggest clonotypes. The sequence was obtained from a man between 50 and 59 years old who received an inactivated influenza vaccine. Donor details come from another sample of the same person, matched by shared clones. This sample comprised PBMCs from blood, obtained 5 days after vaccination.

CDR3 loop: CASSLTGIHYEQYF. The sequenced DNA: TGTGCCAGCAGTTTAACAGGGATTCACTACGAGCAGTACTTC. In this chain, TRBV6-2 or TRBV6-3 is recombined with TRBJ2-7; TRBD1 is possibly the D segment (6 matching bases). The CDR3 holds 14 amino acids from the cysteine to the phenylalanine. Only CDR3 DNA is held: 42 bases, read in frame from base 1. Sequences MNHEY (CDR1) and SVGEGT (CDR2) are obtained from the germline V gene. Trimming takes 4 bases from V and 3 bases from J, and the germline ends sit 13 bases apart.